The rows below give T cell receptor beta chains drawn from one sample of a study of OX40 agonist ivuxolimab in advanced cancers. The assay was immunoSEQ multiplex PCR, and TCRdb's table has in-frame clones only and misses some. The sample holds about 69,000 clones, 80% to 95% seen once. Sequencing used CD4+ or CD8+ T cells sorted from blood, obtained in a trial of the OX40 agonist ivuxolimab. These receptors all come from an adult with an advanced solid tumor such as melanoma, head and neck, liver or kidney cancer. CDR3s include the opening cysteine and the closing phenylalanine or tryptophan. Fields, in order: D gene, J gene, clone size, V gene, CDR3 length, CDR3 protein. A D gene is named only where the DNA matches it firmly. Not every row has a clone size; where given, it reads once, few, many or a size class.

d_call: -
j_call: TRBJ2-1
clone_size: -
v_call: TRBV10-2
cdr3_length: 13
cdr3_aa: CASIASVLNEQFF

d_call: TRBD2
j_call: TRBJ2-7
clone_size: few
v_call: TRBV7-8
cdr3_length: 16
cdr3_aa: CASSPGVAGGPIEQYF

d_call: -
j_call: TRBJ2-3
clone_size: -
v_call: TRBV7-3
cdr3_length: 12
cdr3_aa: CASSPHPDTQYF

d_call: -
j_call: TRBJ2-5
clone_size: -
v_call: TRBV6-5
cdr3_length: 12
cdr3_aa: CASKTGQQTQYF

d_call: -
j_call: TRBJ1-2
clone_size: -
v_call: TRBV7-9
cdr3_length: 14
cdr3_aa: CASSSTGTLNGYTF

d_call: TRBD2
j_call: TRBJ2-1
clone_size: -
v_call: TRBV19
cdr3_length: 16
cdr3_aa: CASSRRAGETYNEQFF

d_call: -
j_call: TRBJ2-7
clone_size: -
v_call: TRBV15
cdr3_length: 15
cdr3_aa: CATSLERPFYYEQYF

d_call: -
j_call: TRBJ1-2
clone_size: -
v_call: TRBV5-4
cdr3_length: 14
cdr3_aa: CASSLGIASYGYTF

d_call: TRBD1
j_call: TRBJ1-2
clone_size: -
v_call: TRBV7-9
cdr3_length: 17
cdr3_aa: CASSVSRDRGPNYGYTF

d_call: -
j_call: TRBJ2-5
clone_size: -
v_call: TRBV11-2
cdr3_length: 15
cdr3_aa: CASSLGGWDQETQYF

d_call: TRBD1
j_call: TRBJ2-5
clone_size: -
v_call: TRBV7-9
cdr3_length: 15
cdr3_aa: CASSEGQAPQETQYF

d_call: TRBD2
j_call: TRBJ2-2
clone_size: -
v_call: TRBV27
cdr3_length: 16
cdr3_aa: CASSSQGLANTGELFF

d_call: -
j_call: TRBJ2-3
clone_size: -
v_call: TRBV7-8
cdr3_length: 16
cdr3_aa: CASSLGIARDTDTQYF

d_call: TRBD1
j_call: TRBJ1-4
clone_size: -
v_call: TRBV19
cdr3_length: 14
cdr3_aa: CASSPDRGLEKLFF

d_call: TRBD1
j_call: TRBJ2-7
clone_size: few
v_call: TRBV29-1
cdr3_length: 13
cdr3_aa: CSAAGTGVHEQYF

d_call: -
j_call: TRBJ2-1
clone_size: -
v_call: TRBV27
cdr3_length: 14
cdr3_aa: CASITRGGHNEQFF

d_call: -
j_call: TRBJ1-5
clone_size: -
v_call: TRBV27
cdr3_length: 15
cdr3_aa: CASSLTGSSNQPQHF

d_call: -
j_call: TRBJ2-2
clone_size: -
v_call: TRBV14
cdr3_length: 14
cdr3_aa: CASSQDLGSGELFF

d_call: -
j_call: TRBJ2-7
clone_size: -
v_call: TRBV5-1
cdr3_length: 19
cdr3_aa: CASSLVGSGQPAGLYEQYF

d_call: TRBD2
j_call: TRBJ2-1
clone_size: -
v_call: TRBV11-2
cdr3_length: 17
cdr3_aa: CASTLHRASGRGNEQFF

d_call: -
j_call: TRBJ2-1
clone_size: -
v_call: TRBV27
cdr3_length: 15
cdr3_aa: CASSPWTGTWNEQFF

d_call: -
j_call: TRBJ2-3
clone_size: -
v_call: TRBV6-4
cdr3_length: 13
cdr3_aa: CASSELRGDTQYF

d_call: TRBD2
j_call: TRBJ2-2
clone_size: -
v_call: TRBV5-1
cdr3_length: 22
cdr3_aa: CASSLERAAGVLAGLNTGELFF

d_call: -
j_call: TRBJ2-2
clone_size: -
v_call: TRBV11-2
cdr3_length: 16
cdr3_aa: CASSFLTISNTGELFF

d_call: -
j_call: TRBJ2-1
clone_size: -
v_call: TRBV5-1
cdr3_length: 16
cdr3_aa: CASSLGLSGPYNEQFF

d_call: -
j_call: TRBJ2-1
clone_size: -
v_call: TRBV5-4
cdr3_length: 13
cdr3_aa: CASSLAWSDEQFF

d_call: TRBD2
j_call: TRBJ2-3
clone_size: -
v_call: TRBV9
cdr3_length: 16
cdr3_aa: CASSVDGGSGADTQYF

d_call: -
j_call: TRBJ2-3
clone_size: -
v_call: TRBV5-1
cdr3_length: 13
cdr3_aa: CASRAQGTDTQYF

d_call: -
j_call: TRBJ2-6
clone_size: -
v_call: TRBV19
cdr3_length: 17
cdr3_aa: CASSISGGGSGANVLTF

d_call: -
j_call: TRBJ1-1
clone_size: few
v_call: TRBV19
cdr3_length: 15
cdr3_aa: CASSFAGTKNTEAFF

d_call: -
j_call: TRBJ1-2
clone_size: -
v_call: TRBV14
cdr3_length: 13
cdr3_aa: CASSKDVAYGYTF

d_call: TRBD1
j_call: TRBJ1-4
clone_size: -
v_call: TRBV15
cdr3_length: 15
cdr3_aa: CATSSRTGEDEKLFF

d_call: -
j_call: TRBJ1-4
clone_size: -
v_call: TRBV30
cdr3_length: 13
cdr3_aa: CAWSVGGNEKLFF

d_call: -
j_call: TRBJ1-5
clone_size: -
v_call: TRBV28
cdr3_length: 17
cdr3_aa: CASSFSRSGRGNQPQHF

d_call: TRBD1
j_call: TRBJ2-7
clone_size: few
v_call: TRBV5-1
cdr3_length: 17
cdr3_aa: CASRLGQLTSSSYEQYF

d_call: TRBD1
j_call: TRBJ1-2
clone_size: -
v_call: TRBV2
cdr3_length: 17
cdr3_aa: CASSPQPTGATNYGYTF

d_call: -
j_call: TRBJ1-3
clone_size: -
v_call: TRBV11-2
cdr3_length: 16
cdr3_aa: CASSLDEGWDGNTIYF

d_call: TRBD2
j_call: TRBJ2-7
clone_size: -
v_call: TRBV12-5
cdr3_length: 19
cdr3_aa: CASGLSLLAGGPGPYEQYF

d_call: -
j_call: TRBJ2-7
clone_size: once
v_call: TRBV2
cdr3_length: 16
cdr3_aa: CASSAIPGTRKGEQYF

d_call: -
j_call: TRBJ1-2
clone_size: few
v_call: TRBV6-1
cdr3_length: 13
cdr3_aa: CASSERSGYGYTF

d_call: TRBD2
j_call: TRBJ2-1
clone_size: -
v_call: TRBV7-6
cdr3_length: 15
cdr3_aa: CASTQSGRALNEQFF

d_call: -
j_call: TRBJ1-6
clone_size: -
v_call: TRBV5-6
cdr3_length: 15
cdr3_aa: CASSLGTVYNSPLHF

d_call: -
j_call: TRBJ2-7
clone_size: -
v_call: TRBV7-8
cdr3_length: 14
cdr3_aa: CASSLRLSNYEQYF

d_call: -
j_call: TRBJ1-2
clone_size: -
v_call: TRBV2
cdr3_length: 14
cdr3_aa: CASSQTGGNYGYTF

d_call: -
j_call: TRBJ2-1
clone_size: -
v_call: TRBV6-6
cdr3_length: 15
cdr3_aa: CASRPVGAGGNEQFF

d_call: -
j_call: TRBJ1-1
clone_size: few
v_call: TRBV19
cdr3_length: 14
cdr3_aa: CASSRTGANTEAFF

d_call: -
j_call: TRBJ2-7
clone_size: -
v_call: TRBV19
cdr3_length: 14
cdr3_aa: CASSIRQGLYEQYF

d_call: -
j_call: TRBJ2-2
clone_size: -
v_call: TRBV5-8
cdr3_length: 15
cdr3_aa: CASSSLSDRSGELFF

d_call: -
j_call: TRBJ2-4
clone_size: -
v_call: TRBV5-1
cdr3_length: 13
cdr3_aa: CASSPGGKNIQYF

d_call: TRBD2
j_call: TRBJ2-3
clone_size: -
v_call: TRBV6-5
cdr3_length: 15
cdr3_aa: CASSLRLASTDTQYF